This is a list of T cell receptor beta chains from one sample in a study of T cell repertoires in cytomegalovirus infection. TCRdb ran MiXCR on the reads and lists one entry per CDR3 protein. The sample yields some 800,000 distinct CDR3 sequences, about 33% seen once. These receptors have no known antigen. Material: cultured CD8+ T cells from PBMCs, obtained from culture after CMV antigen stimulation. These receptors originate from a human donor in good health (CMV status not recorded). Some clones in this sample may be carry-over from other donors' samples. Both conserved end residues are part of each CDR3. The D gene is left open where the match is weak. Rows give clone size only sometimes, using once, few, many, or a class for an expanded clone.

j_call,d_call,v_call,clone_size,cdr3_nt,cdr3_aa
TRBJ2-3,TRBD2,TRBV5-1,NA,TGCGCCAGCAGCTGGACTAGCAAGGCAGATACGCAGTATTTT,CASSWTSKADTQYF
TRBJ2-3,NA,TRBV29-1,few,TGCAGCGTCCCTAGTGGAGGATCTAGCACAGATACGCAGTATTTT,CSVPSGGSSTDTQYF
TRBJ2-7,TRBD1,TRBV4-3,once,TGCGCCAGCAGCCACCGGGACAGCGAGTACGAGCAGTACTTC,CASSHRDSEYEQYF
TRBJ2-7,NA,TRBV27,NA,TGTGCCAGCAGTCCTGCCCTCGGCCAGAGCGAGCAGTACTTC,CASSPALGQSEQYF
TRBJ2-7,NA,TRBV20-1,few,TGCAGTGCTGCTCCTTCATCTACCTGGTCATTCAGCTCCTACGAGCAGTACTTC,CSAAPSSTWSFSSYEQYF
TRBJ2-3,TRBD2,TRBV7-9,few,TGTGCCAGCAGCAGAGAGACTAGCGGGGGCACAGTTACGCAGTATTTT,CASSRETSGGTVTQYF
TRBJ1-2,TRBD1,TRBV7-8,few,TGTGCCAGCAGCTTATTACAGGGGAGTGATGGCTACACCTTC,CASSLLQGSDGYTF
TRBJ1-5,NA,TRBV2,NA,TGTGCCAGCAGTGATGCCAGGCGGGGGCAGAAGCAGCCCCAGCATTTT,CASSDARRGQKQPQHF
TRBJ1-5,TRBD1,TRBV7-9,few,TGTGCCAGCAGCGCCCCCGACAGGGGGATGAGTCAGCCCCAGCATTTT,CASSAPDRGMSQPQHF
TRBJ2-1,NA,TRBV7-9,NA,TGTGCCAGCAGCTCCTCCAGGGGGGGGGCCAAAAATGAGCAGTTCTTC,CASSSSRGGAKNEQFF
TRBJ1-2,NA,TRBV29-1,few,TGCAGCCACAGGAAACGCCAGGACTATGGCTACACCTTC,CSHRKRQDYGYTF
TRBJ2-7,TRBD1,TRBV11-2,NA,TGTGCCAGCAGCTTAGATCTCTTCGACAGGGGGAAGTACGAGCAGTACTTC,CASSLDLFDRGKYEQYF
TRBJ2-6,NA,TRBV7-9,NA,TGTGCCAGCAGCACCGAGGGGGCTGGGGCCAACGTCCTGACTTTC,CASSTEGAGANVLTF
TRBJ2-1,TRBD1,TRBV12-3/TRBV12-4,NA,TGTGCCAGCAGACCGACAGGGTGGGTGTACAATGAGCAGTTCTTC,CASRPTGWVYNEQFF
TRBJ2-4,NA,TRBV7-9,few,TGTGCCAGCAGCTTACTAACAGGCCCTTCAGCCAAAAACATTCAGTACTTC,CASSLLTGPSAKNIQYF
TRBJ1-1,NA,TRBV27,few,TGTGCCAGCAGTTGGAAGGGATGGAACACTGAAGCTTTCTTT,CASSWKGWNTEAFF
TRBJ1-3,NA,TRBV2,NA,TGTGCCAGCGGCGATGACATTAACACCATATATTTT,CASGDDINTIYF
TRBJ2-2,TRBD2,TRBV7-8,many,TGTGCCAGCAGCTTAGGACTAGCGGGGTCCGGGGAGCTGTTTTTT,CASSLGLAGSGELFF
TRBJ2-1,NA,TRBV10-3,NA,TGTGCCATCAGTGAGTACGGGTACTCGGGGTCCCATGAGCAGTTCTTC,CAISEYGYSGSHEQFF
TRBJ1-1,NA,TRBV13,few,TGTGCCAGCGAGGGACCCACTGAAGCTTTCTTT,CASEGPTEAFF
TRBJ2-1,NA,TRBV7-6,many,TGTGCCAGCAGCTTAATGGGTTCATACAATGAGCAGTTCTTC,CASSLMGSYNEQFF
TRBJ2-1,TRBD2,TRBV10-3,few,TGTGCCATCAGTGATTCGGGACTAGCCTACAATGAGCAGTTCTTC,CAISDSGLAYNEQFF
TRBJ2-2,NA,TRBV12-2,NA,TGTGCAAGTCGCTACAGCCCCGACGGACCGTTCGACGCGAACACCGGGGAGCTGTTTTTT,CASRYSPDGPFDANTGELFF